This TCR beta chain was sequenced for a study of cytomegalovirus exposure and HLA in healthy donors. PCR involved 60 Vbeta and 13 Jbeta primers. Original data processing: About 80 million unique TCR beta chains, approximately 11 million of them shared, were counted by a later analysis. Some clones are missing from TCRdb's copy, which holds only in-frame ones; the method was immunoSEQ multiplex PCR. V and J calls and clone size follow that table, whereas D and trimming were derived from the DNA. Among under 200,000 clones listed, about 88% were seen once. The CDR3 length is 17 residues. With V trimmed by 3 bases and J by 4 bases, 10 bases remained unmatched. Germline V gives CDR1 LGHNA, CDR2 YNFKEQ. This clone came up a few times. Antigen unknown. General study results and limits: Later analysis revealed greater clonal expansion in HLA-associated TCR beta chains than in equally common others. Earlier analysis yielded a pattern in which most TCR beta V segments were productive about 87% or about 30% of the time. Later analysis demonstrated an association between a missense DCLRE1C variant and TCR beta V- and J-gene trimming.

Input material: PBMCs. The clonotype originates from a woman aged 18-30 years in good health and CMV-seronegative. The J gene is TRBJ2-1, the V gene TRBV4-2; TRBD2 aligns across 9 bases. CDR3 sequence: CASSHTLEGLAYNEQFF. In nucleotides, the CDR3 is TGTGCCAGCAGCCACACACTCGAGGGACTAGCTTACAATGAGCAGTTCTTC.